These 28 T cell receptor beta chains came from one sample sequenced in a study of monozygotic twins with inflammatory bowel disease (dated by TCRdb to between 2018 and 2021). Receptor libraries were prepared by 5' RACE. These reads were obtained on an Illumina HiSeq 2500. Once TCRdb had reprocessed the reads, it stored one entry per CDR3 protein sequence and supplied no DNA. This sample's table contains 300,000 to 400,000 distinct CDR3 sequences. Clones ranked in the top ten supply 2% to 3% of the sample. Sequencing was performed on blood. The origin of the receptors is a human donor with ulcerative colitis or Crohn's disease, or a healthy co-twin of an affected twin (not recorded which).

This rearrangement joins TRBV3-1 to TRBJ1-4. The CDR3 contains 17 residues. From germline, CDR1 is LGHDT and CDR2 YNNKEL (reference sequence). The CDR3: CASSHDFSAATNEKLFF.

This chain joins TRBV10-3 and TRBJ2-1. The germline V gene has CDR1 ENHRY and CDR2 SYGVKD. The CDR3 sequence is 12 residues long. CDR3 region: CAISAVSNEQFF.

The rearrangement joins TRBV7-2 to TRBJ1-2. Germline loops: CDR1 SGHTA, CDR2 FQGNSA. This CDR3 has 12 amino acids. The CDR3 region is CASSLVLNGYTF.

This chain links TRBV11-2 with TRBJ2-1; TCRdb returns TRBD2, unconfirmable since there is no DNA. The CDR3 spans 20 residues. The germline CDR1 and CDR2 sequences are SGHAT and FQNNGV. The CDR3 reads CASSLVGPSGGISSYNEQFF.

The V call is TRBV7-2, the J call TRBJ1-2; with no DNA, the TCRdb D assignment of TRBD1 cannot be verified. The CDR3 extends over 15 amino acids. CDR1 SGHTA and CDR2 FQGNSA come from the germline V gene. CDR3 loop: CASSFWTEGSYGYTF.

Here the CDR3 reads CASSYGPPGGNQPQHF. This chain links TRBV6-5 with TRBJ1-5. CDR3 length: 16 residues. CDR1 and CDR2 (germline): MNHEY, SVGAGI.

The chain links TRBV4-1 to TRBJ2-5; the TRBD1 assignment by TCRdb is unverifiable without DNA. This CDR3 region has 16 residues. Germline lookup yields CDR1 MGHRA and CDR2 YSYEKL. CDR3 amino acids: CASSQGNGQEWETQYF.

The CDR3 is CASSQVTSGGADTQYF. This chain joins TRBV4-3 and TRBJ2-3; TCRdb returns TRBD2, unconfirmable since there is no DNA. The CDR3 contains 16 residues. Germline V lookup: CDR1 LGHNA, CDR2 YSLEER.

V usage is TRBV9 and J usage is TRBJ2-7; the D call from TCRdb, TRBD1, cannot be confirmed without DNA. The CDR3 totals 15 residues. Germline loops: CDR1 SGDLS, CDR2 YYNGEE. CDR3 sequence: CASSVGGTEYYEQYF.

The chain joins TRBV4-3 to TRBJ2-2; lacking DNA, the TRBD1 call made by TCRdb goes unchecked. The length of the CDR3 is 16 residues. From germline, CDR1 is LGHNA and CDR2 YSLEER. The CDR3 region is CASSESRGMITGELFF.

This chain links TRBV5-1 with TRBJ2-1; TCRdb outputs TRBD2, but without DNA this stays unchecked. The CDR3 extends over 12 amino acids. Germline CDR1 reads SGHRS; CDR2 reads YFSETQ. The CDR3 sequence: CASSLNSGEQFF. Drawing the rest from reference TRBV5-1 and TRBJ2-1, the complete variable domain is KAGVTQTPRYLIKTRGQQVTLSCSPISGHRSVSWYQQTPGQGLQFLFEYFSETQRNKGNFPGRFSGRQFSNSRSEMNVSTLELGDSALYLCASSLNSGEQFFGPGTRLTVL.

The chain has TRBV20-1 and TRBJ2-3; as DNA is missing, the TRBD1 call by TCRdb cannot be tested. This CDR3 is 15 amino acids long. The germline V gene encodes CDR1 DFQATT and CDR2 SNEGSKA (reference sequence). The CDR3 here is CSAHSSLAGGYTQYF.

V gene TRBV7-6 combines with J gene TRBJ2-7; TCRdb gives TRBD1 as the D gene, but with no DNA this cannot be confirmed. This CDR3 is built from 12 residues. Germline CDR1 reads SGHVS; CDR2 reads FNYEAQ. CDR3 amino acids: CASGGPRERQYF.

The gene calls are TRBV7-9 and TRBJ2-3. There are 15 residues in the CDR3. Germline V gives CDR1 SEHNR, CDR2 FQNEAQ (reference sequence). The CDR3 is CASSPRGALLDTQYF.

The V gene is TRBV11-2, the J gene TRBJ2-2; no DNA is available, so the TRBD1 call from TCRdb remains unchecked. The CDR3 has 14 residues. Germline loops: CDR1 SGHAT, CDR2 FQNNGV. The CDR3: CASSLPLNTGELFF.

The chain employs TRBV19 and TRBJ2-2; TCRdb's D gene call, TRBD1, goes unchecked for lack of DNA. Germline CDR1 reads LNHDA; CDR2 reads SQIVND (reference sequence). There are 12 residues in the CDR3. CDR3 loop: CASIPRTGELFF.

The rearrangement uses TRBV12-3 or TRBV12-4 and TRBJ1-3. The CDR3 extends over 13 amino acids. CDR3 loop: CASSFSPGNTIYF.

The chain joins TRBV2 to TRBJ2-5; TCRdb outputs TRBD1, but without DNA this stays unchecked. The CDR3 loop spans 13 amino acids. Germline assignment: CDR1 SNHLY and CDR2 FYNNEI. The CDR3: CASRGDSQETQYF.

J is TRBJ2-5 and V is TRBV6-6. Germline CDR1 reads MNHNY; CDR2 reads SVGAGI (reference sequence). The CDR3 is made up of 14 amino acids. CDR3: CASSYSVFQETQYF.

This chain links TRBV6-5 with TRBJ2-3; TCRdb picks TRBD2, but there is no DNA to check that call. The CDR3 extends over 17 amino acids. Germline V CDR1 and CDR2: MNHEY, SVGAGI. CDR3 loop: CASSWDCQKNITDTQYF.

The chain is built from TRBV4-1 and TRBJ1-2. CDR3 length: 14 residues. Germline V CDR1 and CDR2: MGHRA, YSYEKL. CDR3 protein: CASSQVNLFYGYTF.

The chain's CDR3 is CASSDPGGSSTDTQYF. The chain carries TRBV19 and TRBJ2-3; the D gene TCRdb calls, TRBD1, cannot be checked with no DNA. The CDR3 has 16 residues. Germline V lookup: CDR1 LNHDA, CDR2 SQIVND (reference sequence).

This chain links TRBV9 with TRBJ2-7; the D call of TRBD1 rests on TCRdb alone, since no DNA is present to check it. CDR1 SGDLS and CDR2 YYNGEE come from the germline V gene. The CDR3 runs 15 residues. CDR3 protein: CASSGQGVGSYEQYF.

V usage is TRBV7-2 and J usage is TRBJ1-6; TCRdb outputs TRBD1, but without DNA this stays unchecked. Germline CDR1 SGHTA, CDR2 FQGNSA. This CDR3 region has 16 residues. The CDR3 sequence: CASSFGQGLRNSPLHF.

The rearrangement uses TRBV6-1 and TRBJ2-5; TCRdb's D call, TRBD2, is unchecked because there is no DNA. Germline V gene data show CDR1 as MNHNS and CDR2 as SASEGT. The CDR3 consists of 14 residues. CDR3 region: CASSLRTARETQYF.

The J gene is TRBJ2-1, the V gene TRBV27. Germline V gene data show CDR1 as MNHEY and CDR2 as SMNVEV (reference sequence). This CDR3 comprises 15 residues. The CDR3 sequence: CASSLSSIGGNGQFF.

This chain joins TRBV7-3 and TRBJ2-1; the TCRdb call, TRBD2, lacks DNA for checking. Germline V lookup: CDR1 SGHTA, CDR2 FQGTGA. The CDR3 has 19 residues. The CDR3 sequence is CASSLLAGGAPGSYNEQFF.

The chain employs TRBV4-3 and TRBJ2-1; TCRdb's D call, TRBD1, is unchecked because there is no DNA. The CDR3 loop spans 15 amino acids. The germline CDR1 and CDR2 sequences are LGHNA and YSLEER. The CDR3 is CASSTLRGTGYEQFF.